The 11 T cell receptor beta chains listed next were all sequenced from one sample in a study of early T cells in non-severe SARS-CoV-2 infection. TCRdb recomputed calls from the 5' RACE reads with MiXCR, one row per CDR3 protein. There are about 46,000 distinct CDR3 sequences in the sample; almost 5.5% occur only once, and approximately 5.6% lies in the top ten. Specimen: whole blood, collected at baseline. These receptors all come from an adult who was a healthcare worker with PCR-confirmed SARS-CoV-2 infection or an uninfected control (not recorded which).

This chain connects TRBV4-1 to TRBJ2-2; 9 bases fit TRBD2. The CDR3 runs to 16 residues. Germline lookup yields CDR1 MGHRA and CDR2 YSYEKL. Unmatched junction bases numbered 3, after V lost 4 bases and J lost 0 bases. DNA for the CDR3: TGCGCCAGCAGCCCGCGACTAGCGGCGAACACCGGGGAGCTGTTTTTT. This sequence encodes CASSPRLAANTGELFF.

V and J are TRBV20-1 and TRBJ2-1; D may be TRBD2 (7 bases). The length of the CDR3 is 14 residues. V shed 3 bases and J shed 3 bases, with 12 bases lying between them. Germline lookup yields CDR1 DFQATT and CDR2 SNEGSKA (reference sequence). The chain's CDR3 is CSARGASGYNEQFF. DNA of the CDR3: TGCAGTGCTAGGGGGGCTAGCGGCTACAATGAGCAGTTCTTC.

This clonotype was detected a few times. The rearrangement joins TRBV6-6 to TRBJ1-2, with 10 bases lining up with TRBD1. Germline assignment: CDR1 MNHNY and CDR2 SVGAGI (reference sequence). Unmatched junction bases numbered 11, after V lost 6 bases and J lost 4 bases. There are 16 residues in the CDR3. The CDR3 sequence: CASSLRQGARGYGYTF. As DNA, the CDR3 is TGTGCCAGCAGCCTACGACAGGGGGCGCGAGGCTATGGCTACACCTTC.

This clonotype was detected ten times or more. The chain links TRBV20-1 to TRBJ2-7; 10 bases line up with TRBD1. Germline CDR1 reads DFQATT; CDR2 reads SNEGSKA (reference sequence). With V trimmed by 6 bases and J by 6 bases, 11 bases remained unmatched. The CDR3 sequence is 14 residues long. The CDR3 DNA reads as TGCAGTGCGGTACAACCGGGACAGGGGTTCGAGCAGTACTTC. Encoded protein: CSAVQPGQGFEQYF.

This clonotype was picked up a small number of times. CDR3 amino acids: CASSSSRDRVWTDTQYF. Here the CDR3 DNA reads TGTGCCAGCAGCTCTTCCCGGGACAGGGTGTGGACAGATACGCAGTATTTT. The gene calls are TRBV11-2 and TRBJ2-3; 9 bases are shared with TRBD1. J lost 3 bases, V lost 4 bases, and 11 bases had no gene match. The CDR3 sequence is 17 residues long. Germline V gene sequence: CDR1 SGHAT, CDR2 FQNNGV.

V usage is TRBV4-2 and J usage is TRBJ2-3; D not certain. The germline V and J ends were trimmed by 1 base and 6 bases, with 8 bases remaining between them. CDR1 is LGHNA, CDR2 YNFKEQ, per germline. The CDR3 length is 13 residues. The CDR3 DNA sequence: TGTGCCAGCAGCCAAGTCAGTAGTGATACGCAGTATTTT. It is translated as CASSQVSSDTQYF.

J is TRBJ2-5 and V is TRBV6-5; 7 nucleotides match TRBD1. The V gene's germline CDR1 is MNHEY and CDR2 SVGAGI. The J segment lost 5 bases and the V segment lost 7 bases, leaving 13 bases of the junction unmatched. The CDR3 runs 15 residues. For the CDR3, the DNA is TGTGCCAGCAACGGAAAGGGGGCTCCACGGGAGACCCAGTACTTC. Translated: CASNGKGAPRETQYF.

This clonotype was observed many times. The chain joins TRBV12-3 or TRBV12-4 to TRBJ1-5, with TRBD1 matching 8 bases. Trimming removed 6 bases from V and 4 bases from J; junction bases left unmatched: 11. The CDR3 extends over 16 amino acids. The CDR3 sequence is CASSDTDRAWNQPQHF. CDR3 coding DNA: TGTGCCAGCAGCGACACGGACAGGGCTTGGAATCAGCCCCAGCATTTT.

CDR3 region: CASSRIQGARGEKLFF. Here the CDR3 DNA reads TGTGCCAGCAGCCGGATACAGGGGGCAAGGGGTGAAAAACTGTTTTTT. The chain recombines TRBV7-9 with TRBJ1-4, with 9 positions matching TRBD1. The CDR3 consists of 16 residues. The V gene's germline CDR1 is SEHNR and CDR2 FQNEAQ (reference sequence). V was clipped by 5 bases and J by 7 bases; unmatched bases: 11.

This clonotype was picked up many times. The genes are TRBV12-3 or TRBV12-4 and TRBJ1-5; perhaps TRBD1 as D (5 bases). Trimming took off 11 bases at V and 1 base at J, with 15 bases between the two ends. The CDR3 is 14 amino acids. The DNA for the CDR3 is TGTGCCTCCTGGGGGGGAGGGAGCAATCAGCCCCAGCATTTT. It codes for CASWGGGSNQPQHF.

The chain combines TRBV5-1 with TRBJ1-1; the match to TRBD1 covers 8 bases. The CDR3 contains 12 residues. J lost 8 bases, V lost 2 bases, and 2 bases had no gene match. Looked up from germline, CDR1 is SGHRS and CDR2 is YFSETQ. The chain's CDR3 is CASSFRQGEAFF. CDR3 nucleotides: TGCGCCAGCAGCTTCAGACAGGGGGAAGCTTTCTTT.